This TCR beta chain is drawn from a study of T cells in Graves' hyperthyroidism and ophthalmopathy (dated by TCRdb to between 2018 and 2021). Describing the broader study: Peripheral blood was sampled at the time of initial diagnosis, prior to any treatment. To identify distinguishing TCR V-J signatures, a discovery cohort of roughly 100 patients was used, comprising roughly 45 with Graves' ophthalmopathy and 57 with stable Graves' hyperthyroidism. An independent validation cohort of around 19 hyperthyroidism patients and 17 patients who later progressed to ophthalmopathy tested prospective prediction of ophthalmopathy. The 90 to 100 discovery patients were randomly split 7:3 into training and test sets. In more than five Graves' hyperthyroidism patients, the study also compared T-cell repertoires from thyroid tissue with T-cell repertoires from blood. After sampling, hyperthyroidism patients received methimazole starting at 30 mg daily, and ophthalmopathy patients received high-dose intravenous methylprednisolone. According to the paper, TCR Vbeta CDR3 sequencing was carried out on around 140 peripheral blood samples, which came from under 50 ophthalmopathy, approximately 72 hyperthyroidism and 17 progressor patients. The paper as a whole reports these results and caveats: In validation, progression to ophthalmopathy was predicted by the model with nearly 71% sensitivity and 72% to 85% specificity, a median of approximately 6.5 months before onset. No statistical method was used to set the sample size in advance, and investigators knew the group allocation. Ophthalmopathy was separated from stable hyperthyroidism by a 13 V-J signature model, with 85% to 90% sensitivity and around 81% specificity obtained in cross-validation and 80%/75% obtained in testing. Most expanded thyroid clonotypes (frequency above 0.001) were also detected in blood, a finding suggesting that blood repertoires may reflect thyroid immune responses.

The TCR beta CDR3 regions were amplified from RNA transcripts. The TCR CDR3 was subjected to a first round of RT-PCR using the HTBI primer set and the Qiagen OneStep RT-PCR kit. Libraries were constructed in a second round of multiplex PCR, after which size selection and purification were performed. Sequencing of the libraries was done on an Illumina HiSeq2000 using paired-end 100 bp reads. On the study's bioinformatics: SOAPnuke was used to process the raw data, throwing out any read that contained adapters or uncalled bases, had a mean Phred below 15, or lacked an exact constant-primer or identifier match. High-quality paired reads were merged with COPE v1.2.5, and unique nucleotide sequences were defined as clonotypes. Clonotypes were aligned to IMGT TRBV, TRBD and TRBJ reference segments using MiTCR v1.1. Only V-J combinations with frequency above 0.0001, covering 99% to 99.2% of repertoires, were analysed. A TCS score was defined as the ratio of F50 (clonal expansion) to E x V (chaos), with BLOSUM62-based TCRdist applied between CDR3 peptides within each V-J. Welch's t-statistics and random forest reduced approximately 520 V-J features to some 14, which were used in a naive Bayes classifier (R e1071). TCRdb itself trimmed the public reads at Q25 with fastp, ran MiXCR and retained productive beta chains. Rows matching on CDR3 protein sequence are summarized as one entry with the most common DNA and genes. The V and J calls reflect TCRdb's pipeline rather than the authors' work. Counted in this sample were about 400,000 distinct CDR3 sequences; 12% to 15% of them appeared once. The ten largest clones capture roughly 19% of the sample.

V is reduced by 4 bases and J by 0 bases, leaving a spacing of 11 bases between them. Sequences SGHRS (CDR1) and YFSETQ (CDR2) are obtained from the germline V gene. Including cysteine and phenylalanine, the CDR3 has 14 amino acids. CDR3 DNA is the only sequence kept; it has 42 bases, read in frame from the first base. There are a few counts of this clonotype. There is no known antigen for this receptor. It has no much larger one-base neighbor in the sample; base qualities were not kept. Ophthalmopathy patients had moderately to severely active disease, Clinical Activity Score of at least 3, NOSPECS grade of at least 4, and duration under 3 months. Patients with uncontrolled infections, other autoimmune diseases, pregnancy or lactation were excluded. Clinical symptoms, serum thyroxine and TRAb, thyroid ultrasound, and orbital computed tomography formed the basis for the diagnoses. PBMCs were separated from 7.5 to 10 ml of fresh peripheral blood using Ficoll-Paque density gradient centrifugation. Total RNA was extracted with Trizol reagent, and quality was checked on an Agilent 2100 Bioanalyzer.

This receptor was obtained from an older woman with Graves' ophthalmopathy. The material sequenced was blood. The sequence joins TRBV5-1 to TRBJ2-7; no D gene can be assigned with confidence. CDR3 protein: CASSPPSLSYEQYF. Read as DNA, the sequence is TGCGCCAGCAGCCCACCGAGCCTCTCCTACGAGCAGTACTTC.